This TCR beta chain comes out of a study of technical replicates of blood from a handful of donors. Some clones are missing from TCRdb's copy, which holds only in-frame ones; the method was immunoSEQ multiplex PCR. Of 40,000 to 60,000 clones in the sample, 92% were seen once. Sequencing was done on a sample of PBMCs. This TCR came from a human donor in good health. Some clones in this sample may be carry-over from other donors' samples.

The CDR3 spells CASRGRDTTTDTQYF. CDR3 sequence (DNA): TGCGCCAGCAGGGGAAGGGACACCACCACAGATACGCAGTATTTT. The chain couples TRBV10-1 to TRBJ2-3, with TRBD1 as a possible D gene (6 bases). Germline CDR1 WNHNN, CDR2 SYGVQD (reference sequence). This CDR3 is built from 15 residues. Trimming removed 6 bases at V and 2 bases at J, with 15 bases between.